Below, one T cell receptor (beta chain) is given with its context. Its binding antigen is unknown. Within one base of it there is no much larger clone, and no base qualities were kept. The record originates from a study of breast tumors, draining lymph nodes, adjacent tissues (dated by TCRdb to 2016 to 2017). Study-level background: TCR beta repertoires were compared across tumor, adjacent nontumor tissue and axillary lymph nodes obtained from breast cancer patients. The study aimed to assess the relationships and possible T-cell exchange between tumor, surrounding tissue and draining lymph node repertoires in human breast cancer. General study outcomes and caveats: Tumor and nontumor tissue repertoires were significantly more similar in luminal-like than in basal-like breast cancer. A scenario in which most tumor T cells derive from the lymph node and then expand within tumor tissue was judged to be consistent with the data. T-cell repertoire diversity in tumors was found to be lower than in lymph nodes but higher than in nontumor tissue, and preferential V and J gene usage was observed. The study presented the conclusion that tumor T cells originate in lymph nodes as consistent with a hypothesis, not as something directly demonstrated.

Reading from cysteine to phenylalanine, the CDR3 counts 13 amino acids. The sequence is cut down to CDR3 DNA, 39 bases in frame from base 1. Looking up the germline V gene yields CDR1 SGHVS and CDR2 FNYEAQ. The V and J ends are trimmed by 5 bases and 6 bases, leaving 14 bases between them. Lymph node samples were obtained from the axillary draining lymph nodes of breast cancer patients. Sequenced using an Illumina HiSeq 2000. TCR beta chain libraries were generated through multiplex PCR amplification. The amplified TCR beta chain products were analyzed by high-throughput sequencing. TCRdb reanalyzed the raw reads on its own, using fastp at Q25 for trimming and MiXCR for clone calling, and kept in-frame beta chains. A single entry per CDR3 protein holds the most common genes and DNA from its merged rows. The sample table shows about 110,000 distinct CDR3 sequences, and less than 40% are seen once. The top ten hold approximately 6% of the sample.

Here the chain combines TRBV7-6 and TRBJ2-7, with the D call perhaps TRBD1 or TRBD2, each one matching 6 bases. Sequenced input: axillary lymph node tissue. This TCR was sampled from a female donor with breast cancer. Some clones in this sample may be carry-over from other donors' samples. This receptor has the CDR3 CASSVEEGGEQYF. The DNA reads TGTGCCAGCAGCGTTGAGGAGGGGGGCGAGCAGTACTTC. Joined to the reference TRBV7-6 and TRBJ2-7 proteins, this CDR3 gives the full variable domain: GAGVSQSPRYKVTKRGQDVALRCDPISGHVSLYWYRQALGQGPEFLTYFNYEAQQDKSGLPNDRFSAERPEGSISTLTIQRTEQRDSAMYRCASSVEEGGEQYFGPGTRLTVT.